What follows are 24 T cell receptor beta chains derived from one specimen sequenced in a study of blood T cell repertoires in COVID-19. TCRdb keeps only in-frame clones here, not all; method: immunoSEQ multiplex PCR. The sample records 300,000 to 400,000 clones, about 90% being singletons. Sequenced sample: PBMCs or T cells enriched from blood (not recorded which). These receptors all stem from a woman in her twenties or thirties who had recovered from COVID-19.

The CDR3 bases are TGTGCCATCAGGGATAGCGGTTCAGAAGAGACCCAGTACTTC. It translates to CAIRDSGSEETQYF. The chain employs TRBV10-3 and TRBJ2-5; TRBD2 might be the D (6 bases). CDR3 length: 14 residues. Germline V gives CDR1 ENHRY, CDR2 SYGVKD. Trimming removed 6 bases at V and 3 bases at J, with 14 bases between.

CDR3 sequence reads: CASSSGGTQYF. CDR3 bases: TGTGCCAGCAGTTCCGGGGGGACCCAGTACTTC. The rearrangement links TRBV27 to TRBJ2-5, with D possibly matching TRBD2 (6 bases). Germline CDR1 reads MNHEY; CDR2 reads SMNVEV (reference sequence). Between the trimmed V and J ends, which lost 4 bases and 7 bases, there was a span of 7 bases. The CDR3 consists of 11 residues.

The CDR3 protein is CASRAGQYYEQYF. The CDR3 DNA is TGTGCCAGCAGGGCGGGACAGTACTACGAGCAGTACTTC. The J gene is TRBJ2-7, the V gene TRBV2; TRBD1 is a possible D gene (7 bases). CDR3 length: 13 residues. The germline V gene encodes CDR1 SNHLY and CDR2 FYNNEI. The V and J ends lost 6 bases and 3 bases respectively, with 12 bases between them.

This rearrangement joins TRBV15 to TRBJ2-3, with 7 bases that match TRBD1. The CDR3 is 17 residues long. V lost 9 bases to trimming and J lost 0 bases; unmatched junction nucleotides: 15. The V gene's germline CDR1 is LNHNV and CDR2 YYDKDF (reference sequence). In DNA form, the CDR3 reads TGTGCCACGCCGGGACAGCAGAAAACCCCTAGCACAGATACGCAGTATTTT. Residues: CATPGQQKTPSTDTQYF.

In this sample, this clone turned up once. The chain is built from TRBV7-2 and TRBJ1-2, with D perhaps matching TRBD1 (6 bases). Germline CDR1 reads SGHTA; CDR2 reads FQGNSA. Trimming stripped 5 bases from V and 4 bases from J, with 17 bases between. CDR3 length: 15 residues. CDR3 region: CASSPSPDSSYGYTF. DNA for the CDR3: TGTGCCAGCAGCCCAAGCCCGGACAGTTCCTATGGCTACACCTTC.

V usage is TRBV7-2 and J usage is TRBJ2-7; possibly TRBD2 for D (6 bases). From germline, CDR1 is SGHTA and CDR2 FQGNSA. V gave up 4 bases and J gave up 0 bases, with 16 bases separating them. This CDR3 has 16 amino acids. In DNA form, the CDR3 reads TGTGCCAGCAGCTCCCGGAGGGCGGGGACCTCCTACGAGCAGTACTTC. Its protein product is CASSSRRAGTSYEQYF.

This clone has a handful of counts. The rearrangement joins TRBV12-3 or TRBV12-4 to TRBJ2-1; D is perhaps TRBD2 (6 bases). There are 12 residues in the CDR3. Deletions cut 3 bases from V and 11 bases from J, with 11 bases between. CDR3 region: CASSFGGVKQFF. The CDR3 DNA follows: TGTGCCAGCAGTTTTGGCGGGGTGAAGCAGTTCTTC.

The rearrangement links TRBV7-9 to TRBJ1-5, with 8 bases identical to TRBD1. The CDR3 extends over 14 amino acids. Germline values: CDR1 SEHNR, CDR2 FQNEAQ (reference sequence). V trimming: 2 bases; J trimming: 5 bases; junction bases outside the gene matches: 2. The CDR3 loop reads CASSLQGAYQPQHF. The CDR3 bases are TGTGCCAGCAGCTTACAGGGGGCTTATCAGCCCCAGCATTTT.

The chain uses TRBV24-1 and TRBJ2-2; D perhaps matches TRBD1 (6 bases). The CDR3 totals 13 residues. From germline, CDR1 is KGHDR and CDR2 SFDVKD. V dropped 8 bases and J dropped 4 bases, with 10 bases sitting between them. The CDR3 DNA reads TGTGCCACCACAGGGGCGAGCACCGGGGAGCTGTTTTTT. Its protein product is CATTGASTGELFF.

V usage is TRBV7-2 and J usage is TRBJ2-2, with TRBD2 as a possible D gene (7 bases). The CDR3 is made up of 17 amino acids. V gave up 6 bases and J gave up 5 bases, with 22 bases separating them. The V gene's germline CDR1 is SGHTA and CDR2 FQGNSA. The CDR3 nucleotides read TGTGCCAGCAGTTTGTTTCGGGGGGCGGGTAGAACCGGGGAGCTGTTTTTT. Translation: CASSLFRGAGRTGELFF.

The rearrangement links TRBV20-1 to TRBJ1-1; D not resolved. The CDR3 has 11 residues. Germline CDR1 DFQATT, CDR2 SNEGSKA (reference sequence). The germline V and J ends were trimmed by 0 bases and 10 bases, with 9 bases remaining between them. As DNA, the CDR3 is TGCAGTGCTAGAGATGTGAGTAGAGCTTTCTTT. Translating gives CSARDVSRAFF.

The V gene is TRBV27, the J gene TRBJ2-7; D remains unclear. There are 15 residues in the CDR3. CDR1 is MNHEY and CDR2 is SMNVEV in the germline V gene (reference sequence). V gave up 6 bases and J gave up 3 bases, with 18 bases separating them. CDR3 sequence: CASRTRGGRRYEQYF. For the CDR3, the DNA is TGTGCCAGCAGAACGAGAGGTGGCAGACGCTACGAGCAGTACTTC.

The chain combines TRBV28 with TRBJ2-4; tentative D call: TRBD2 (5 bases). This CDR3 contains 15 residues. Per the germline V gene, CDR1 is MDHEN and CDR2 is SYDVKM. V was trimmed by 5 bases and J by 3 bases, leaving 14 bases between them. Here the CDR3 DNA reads TGTGCCAGCAGTCCCCTCGGGGATGGCAAAAACATTCAGTACTTC. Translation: CASSPLGDGKNIQYF.

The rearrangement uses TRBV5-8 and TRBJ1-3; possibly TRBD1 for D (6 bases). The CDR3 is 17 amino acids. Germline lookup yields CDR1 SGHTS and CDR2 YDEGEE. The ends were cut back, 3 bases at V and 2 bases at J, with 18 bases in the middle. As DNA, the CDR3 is TGTGCCAGCAGCTGGGTAACAGGGAGAAACGCTGGAAACACCATATATTTT. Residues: CASSWVTGRNAGNTIYF.

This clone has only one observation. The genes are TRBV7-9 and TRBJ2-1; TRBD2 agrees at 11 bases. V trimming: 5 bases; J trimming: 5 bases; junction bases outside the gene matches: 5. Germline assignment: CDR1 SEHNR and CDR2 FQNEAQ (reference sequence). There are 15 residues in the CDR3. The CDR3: CASSPPGLADNEQFF. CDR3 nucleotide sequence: TGTGCCAGCAGCCCTCCGGGACTAGCGGACAATGAGCAGTTCTTC.

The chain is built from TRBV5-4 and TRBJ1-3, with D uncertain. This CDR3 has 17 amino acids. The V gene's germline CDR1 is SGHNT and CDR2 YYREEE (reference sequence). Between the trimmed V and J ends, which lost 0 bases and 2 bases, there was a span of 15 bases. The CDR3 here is CASSLGSGGFAGNTIYF. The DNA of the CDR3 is TGTGCCAGCAGCTTGGGGAGTGGCGGGTTTGCTGGAAACACCATATATTTT.

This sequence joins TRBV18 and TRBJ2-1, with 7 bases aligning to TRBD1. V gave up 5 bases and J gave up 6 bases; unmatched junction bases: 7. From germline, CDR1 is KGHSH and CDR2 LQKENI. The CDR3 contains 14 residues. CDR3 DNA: TGTGCCAGCTCAGCGACACAGGGGATCAATGAGCAGTTCTTC. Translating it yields CASSATQGINEQFF. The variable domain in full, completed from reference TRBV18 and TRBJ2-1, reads NAGVMQNPRHLVRRRGQEARLRCSPMKGHSHVYWYRQLPEEGLKFMVYLQKENIIDESGMPKERFSAEFPKEGPSILRIQQVVRGDSAAYFCASSATQGINEQFFGPGTRLTVL.

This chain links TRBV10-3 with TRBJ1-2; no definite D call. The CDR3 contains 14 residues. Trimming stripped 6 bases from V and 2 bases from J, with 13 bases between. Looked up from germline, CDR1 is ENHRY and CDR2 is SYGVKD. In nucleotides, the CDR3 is TGTGCCATCAGACTCCCTACACAGAACTATGGCTACACCTTC. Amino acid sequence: CAIRLPTQNYGYTF.

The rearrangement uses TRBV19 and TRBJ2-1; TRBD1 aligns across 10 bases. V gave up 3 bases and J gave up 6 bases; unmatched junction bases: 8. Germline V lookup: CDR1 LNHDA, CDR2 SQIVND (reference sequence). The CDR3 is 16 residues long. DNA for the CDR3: TGTGCCAGTAGTATCGGGGACAGGGGAGCTTCCAATGAGCAGTTCTTC. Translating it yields CASSIGDRGASNEQFF.

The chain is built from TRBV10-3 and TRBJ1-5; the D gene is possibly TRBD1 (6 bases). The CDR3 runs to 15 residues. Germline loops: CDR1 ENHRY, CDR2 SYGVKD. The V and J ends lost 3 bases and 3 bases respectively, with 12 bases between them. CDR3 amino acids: CAISEGGDTNQPQHF. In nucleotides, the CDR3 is TGTGCCATCAGTGAAGGGGGGGACACCAATCAGCCCCAGCATTTT.

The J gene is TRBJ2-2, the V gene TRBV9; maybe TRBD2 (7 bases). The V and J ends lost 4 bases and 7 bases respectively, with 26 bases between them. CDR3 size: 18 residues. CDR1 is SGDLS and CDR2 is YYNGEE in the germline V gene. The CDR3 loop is CASSLIGVRGQQGGELFF. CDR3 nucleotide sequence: TGTGCCAGCAGCTTAATCGGGGTGCGGGGGCAGCAAGGCGGGGAGCTGTTTTTT.

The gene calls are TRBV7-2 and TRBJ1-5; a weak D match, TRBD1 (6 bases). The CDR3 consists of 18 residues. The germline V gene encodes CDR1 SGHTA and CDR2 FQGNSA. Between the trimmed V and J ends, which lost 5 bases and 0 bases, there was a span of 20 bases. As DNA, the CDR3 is TGTGCCAGCAGCCCATCCAGCAGGGGTGCCTATAGCAATCAGCCCCAGCATTTT. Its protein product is CASSPSSRGAYSNQPQHF.

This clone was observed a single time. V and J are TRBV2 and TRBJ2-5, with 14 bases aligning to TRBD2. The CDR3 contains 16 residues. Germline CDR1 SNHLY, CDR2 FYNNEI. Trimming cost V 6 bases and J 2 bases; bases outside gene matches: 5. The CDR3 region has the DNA TGTGCCAGCAGCGCCGGACTAGCGGGGGGTCAAGAGACCCAGTACTTC. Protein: CASSAGLAGGQETQYF.

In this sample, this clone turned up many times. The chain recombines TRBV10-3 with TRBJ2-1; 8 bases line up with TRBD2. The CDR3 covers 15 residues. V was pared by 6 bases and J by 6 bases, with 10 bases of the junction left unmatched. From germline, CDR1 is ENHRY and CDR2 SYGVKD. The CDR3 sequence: CAISSLAVRGNEQFF. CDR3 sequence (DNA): TGTGCCATCAGCTCACTAGCGGTTAGGGGCAATGAGCAGTTCTTC.